The sample holds one count of the clone carrying this T cell receptor (beta chain). The sample comes from a study of T cell changes during pregnancy in multiple sclerosis. Assay: immunoSEQ multiplex PCR; the TCRdb copy retains only in-frame clones and omits some. The sample holds 20,000 to 25,000 clones, approximately 90% seen once. V shed 3 bases and J 7 bases; nucleotides not matched to a gene: 8. Germline V lookup: CDR1 SGDLS, CDR2 YYNGEE. There are 16 residues in the CDR3. This TCR was recovered from a female donor with multiple sclerosis, enrolled in a pregnancy study. Sequenced here: CD4+ T cells from peripheral blood mononuclear cells, sampled in the third trimester of pregnancy. The chain couples TRBV9 to TRBJ2-3; 13 bases align to TRBD2. CDR3 protein: CASSARLAGGTNTQYF. The CDR3 DNA sequence: TGTGCCAGCAGCGCCAGACTAGCGGGGGGTACAAATACGCAGTATTTT.